The sequence of this T cell receptor (beta chain) was determined in a study of cytomegalovirus exposure and HLA in healthy donors. Findings and caveats of the study: Across donors, presence/absence analyses took sequencing depth to be roughly uniform.

For this clone: Its target is not known.

This cohort consisted of healthy bone marrow donors. The V segment lost 4 bases and the J segment 2 bases; nucleotides outside the gene matches: 1. This CDR3 has 12 residues. Germline assignment: CDR1 SQVTM and CDR2 ANQGSEA. The primer mix had 60 Vbeta and 13 Jbeta primers. Assay: immunoSEQ multiplex PCR; the TCRdb copy retains only in-frame clones and omits some. The repertoire table contains around 140,000 clones. Input material: PBMCs. This TCR was recovered from a male donor in good health and CMV-seronegative. The chain carries TRBV29-1 and TRBJ1-2; 7 bases fit TRBD1. The CDR3 DNA is TGCAGCGTTGGGGACAGAAACTATGGCTACACCTTC. Translating gives CSVGDRNYGYTF.